The rows below give T cell receptor beta chains drawn from one sample of a study of blood T cell repertoires in COVID-19. Some clones are missing from TCRdb's copy, which holds only in-frame ones; the method was immunoSEQ multiplex PCR. The repertoire holds approximately 300,000 clones, with about nine tenths as singletons. The sequenced sample was PBMCs or T cells enriched from blood (not recorded which). The receptors derive from a man between 60 and 75 years old who had recovered from COVID-19. CDR3s include the opening cysteine and the closing phenylalanine or tryptophan. D genes are given only for firm matches. Clone size is not always given. Where it is, it says once, few, many or a class for expanded clones.

V gene,clone size,J gene,D gene,CDR3 DNA,CDR3 protein
TRBV7-9,.,TRBJ1-1,.,TGTGCCAGCAGCTTAGGGACAGCCCCGGGGACTGAAGCTTTCTTT,CASSLGTAPGTEAFF
TRBV7-9,.,TRBJ2-2,.,TGTGCCAGCAGCTTAGAAGTTCGCGACAGCTCGAACACCGGGGAGCTGTTTTTT,CASSLEVRDSSNTGELFF
TRBV7-8,.,TRBJ2-1,.,TGTGCCAGCAGCTTAGGGGGGAGCGGGCGCAATGAGCAGTTCTTC,CASSLGGSGRNEQFF
TRBV5-4,once,TRBJ1-3,TRBD1,TGTGCCAGCAGCTTGTTCAGGGGGCGTGGAAACACCATATATTTT,CASSLFRGRGNTIYF
TRBV10-3,.,TRBJ1-2,.,TGTGCCATCAGTGAGCCTCTAGGTCTTTTCCGGGGAGCTAACTATGGCTACACCTTC,CAISEPLGLFRGANYGYTF
TRBV24-1,.,TRBJ2-5,.,TGTGCCACCCAGGGCAAGTACCAAGAGACCCAGTACTTC,CATQGKYQETQYF
TRBV6-5,.,TRBJ2-1,.,TGTGCCGCAGGACAGTACAATGAGCAGTTCTTC,CAAGQYNEQFF
TRBV7-6,.,TRBJ1-1,.,TGTGCCAGCAGCCCACGGGGAGGAGAGACCACTGAAGCTTTCTTT,CASSPRGGETTEAFF
TRBV7-2,once,TRBJ2-4,.,TGTGCCAGCAGCCTGGCTCAGCCGGGGGACATTCAGTACTTC,CASSLAQPGDIQYF
TRBV5-4,.,TRBJ2-7,.,TGTGCCAGCAGCTTGGGGCAGGTTGGATCCTACGAGCAGTACTTC,CASSLGQVGSYEQYF
TRBV10-2,.,TRBJ2-1,TRBD2,TGCGCCAGCAGACGATCTAGCGGGCCGCTCCTAGACAATGAGCAGTTCTTC,CASRRSSGPLLDNEQFF
TRBV18,.,TRBJ2-5,TRBD1,TGTGCCAGCTCATATACAGGGGGCCAAGAGACCCAGTACTTC,CASSYTGGQETQYF
TRBV19,.,TRBJ2-7,.,TGTGCCAGTAGTACCAGCGGAACTAGGGAGCAGTACTTC,CASSTSGTREQYF
TRBV11-2,few,TRBJ1-1,.,TGTGCCAGCAGCTTAGAGGTTCCCGTAGAGGCTTTCTTT,CASSLEVPVEAFF
TRBV5-6,once,TRBJ1-3,.,TGTGCCAGCAGCTTTCCTCAGTCTGCCATGGACACCATATATTTT,CASSFPQSAMDTIYF
TRBV3-1/TRBV3-2,.,TRBJ2-1,TRBD2,TGTGCCAGCAGCCGGACTAGTGCAAATGAGCAGTTCTTC,CASSRTSANEQFF
TRBV19,.,TRBJ1-2,TRBD1,TGTGCCAGTAGCCCAGGACAGGCGGATAACTATGGCTACACCTTC,CASSPGQADNYGYTF
TRBV2,.,TRBJ1-2,.,TGTGCCAGCACTCGTCTCAGGGAACTTGATGGCTACACCTTC,CASTRLRELDGYTF
TRBV18,.,TRBJ1-5,.,TGTGCCAGCTCACCAGGGGAGGGTAACCCGCCCCAGCATTTT,CASSPGEGNPPQHF
TRBV2,few,TRBJ1-1,.,TGTGCCAGCAGGAGTCGCGGAGTAATGAACACTGAAGCTTTCTTT,CASRSRGVMNTEAFF
TRBV5-4,.,TRBJ2-7,.,TGTGCCAGCAGCTGGAGGGGGGGGGAGAAGACCTACGAGCAGTACTTC,CASSWRGGEKTYEQYF
TRBV5-6,few,TRBJ1-2,.,TGTGCCAGCAGCTTGTTACGGTTCAACTATGGCTACACCTTC,CASSLLRFNYGYTF
TRBV3-1/TRBV3-2,.,TRBJ2-2,TRBD2,TGTGCCAGCAGCCAAGTTGCGGGAGGTCGGGGCGGGGAGCTGTTTTTT,CASSQVAGGRGGELFF
TRBV6-5,.,TRBJ1-3,.,TGTGCCAGCAGTTACTCACTATTTGGAAACACCATATATTTT,CASSYSLFGNTIYF
TRBV9,.,TRBJ2-3,.,TGTGCCAGCAGCGGTGTTCCGTACAACACAGATACGCAGTATTTT,CASSGVPYNTDTQYF
TRBV7-9,.,TRBJ1-2,.,TGTGCCAGCAGCTTAAGGGAGGACGATGGCTACACCTTC,CASSLREDDGYTF
TRBV2,.,TRBJ1-5,.,TGTGCCAGCAGCCTTGACAGGAATCAGCCCCAGCATTTT,CASSLDRNQPQHF
TRBV6-5,once,TRBJ1-5,.,TGTGCCAGCAGTTACTCGAGGAATCAGCCCCAGCATTTT,CASSYSRNQPQHF
TRBV12-5,few,TRBJ2-1,.,TGTGCTAGTGGTTTGGAAGGGGGTGAGCAGTTCTTC,CASGLEGGEQFF
TRBV3-1/TRBV3-2,.,TRBJ1-1,TRBD1,TGTGCCAGCAGCGCCACAGGGGGCCCTGAAGCTTTCTTT,CASSATGGPEAFF
TRBV9,.,TRBJ2-7,.,TGTGCCAGCAGCCCCCTCGGGGGGCGGAATGAATACGAGCAGTACTTC,CASSPLGGRNEYEQYF
TRBV2,.,TRBJ2-1,TRBD2,TGTGCCAGCAGTAGGCTAGCGGGGGCCGCCGAGCAGTTCTTC,CASSRLAGAAEQFF
TRBV12-3/TRBV12-4,.,TRBJ2-5,TRBD1,TGTGCCAGCAGCCCCACAGGGGGAGAGACCCAGTACTTC,CASSPTGGETQYF
TRBV9,once,TRBJ2-1,TRBD2,TGTGCCAGCAGCGAGACCCCGGCGGGGGGGCTTATATGGGAGCAGTTCTTC,CASSETPAGGLIWEQFF
TRBV7-3,.,TRBJ2-3,.,TGTGCCAGCAGCTCCACGGAGGCCAGTACGCAGTATTTT,CASSSTEASTQYF
TRBV21-1,.,TRBJ2-1,.,TGTGCCAGCAGCAACAACTCTAGCGGGCCTCTGGAGCAGTTCTTC,CASSNNSSGPLEQFF
TRBV3-1/TRBV3-2,.,TRBJ2-1,TRBD2,TGTGCCAGCAGCCAAGGTGAAGGTGTAGCGGGGTACAATGAGCAGTTCTTC,CASSQGEGVAGYNEQFF
TRBV2,.,TRBJ1-1,TRBD1,TGTGCCAGCAGGGGACAGCTGAACACTGAAGCTTTCTTT,CASRGQLNTEAFF
TRBV5-8,.,TRBJ1-1,TRBD1,TGTGCCAGCACCAGACAGGGAGGTACTGAAGCTTTCTTT,CASTRQGGTEAFF
TRBV13,.,TRBJ2-3,.,TGTGCCAGCAGCCCCGCGGTTGGGGGCCCCACAGATACGCAGTATTTT,CASSPAVGGPTDTQYF
TRBV7-2,.,TRBJ1-5,TRBD1,TGTGCCAGCAGCAACGACAGGGCCGGTCAGCCCCAGCATTTT,CASSNDRAGQPQHF
TRBV19,.,TRBJ1-4,TRBD1,TGTGCCAGTAGTATTTGGGACAGGGCGCCTCCGGAAAAACTGTTTTTT,CASSIWDRAPPEKLFF
TRBV10-3,.,TRBJ1-2,.,TGTGCCACCCACAGTGTGTCTGGCTACACCTTC,CATHSVSGYTF
TRBV30,.,TRBJ1-3,.,TGTGCCTGGAGTCTCGGGGGAGCTGGAAACACCATATATTTT,CAWSLGGAGNTIYF
TRBV18,.,TRBJ2-7,TRBD1,TGTGCCAGCTCACCACCGGGCAGGGGGACCGGAGCCTCATACGAGCAGTACTTC,CASSPPGRGTGASYEQYF